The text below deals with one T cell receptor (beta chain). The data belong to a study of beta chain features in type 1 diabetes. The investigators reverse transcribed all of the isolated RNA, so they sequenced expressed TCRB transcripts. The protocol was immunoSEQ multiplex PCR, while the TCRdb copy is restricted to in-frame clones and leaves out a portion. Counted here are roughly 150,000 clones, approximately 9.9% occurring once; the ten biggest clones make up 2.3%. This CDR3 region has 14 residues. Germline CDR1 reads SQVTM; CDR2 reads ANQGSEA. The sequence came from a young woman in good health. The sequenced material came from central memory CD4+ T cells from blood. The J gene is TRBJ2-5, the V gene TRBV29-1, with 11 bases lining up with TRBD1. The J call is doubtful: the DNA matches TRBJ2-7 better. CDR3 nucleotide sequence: TGCAGCGTTGTAGGACAGGGGGCTTCCTACGAGCAGTACTTC. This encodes CSVVGQGASYEQYF.